What follows is one T cell receptor (beta chain) and its context. These data originate in a study of blood T cell repertoires in COVID-19. Study in general: Acute and convalescent COVID-19 samples came from the United States, Italy and Spain. T cells, B-cell-depleted T cells, or PBMCs provided the cDNA or gDNA that served as material.

This CDR3 is 14 amino acids long. Germline V gene lookup returns CDR1 SGHRS and CDR2 YFSETQ. The junction had 7 bases not matched to a gene; V was cut back by 4 bases and J by 6 bases. TCRdb keeps only in-frame clones here, not all; method: immunoSEQ multiplex PCR. The table has fewer than 350,000 clones, roughly 90% seen once. The study drew participants aged about 18 to 95 years from 20 to 30 US areas. Input material: PBMCs or T cells enriched from blood (not recorded which). The clonotype originates from a woman aged 25 to 39 who had recovered from COVID-19. The chain combines TRBV5-1 with TRBJ2-7, with TRBD1 matching 10 bases. CDR3 amino acids: CASSHGQGGGEQYF. The CDR3 region has the DNA TGCGCCAGCAGCCACGGACAGGGGGGCGGCGAGCAGTACTTC.